The sequence of this TCR beta chain was determined in a study of cytomegalovirus exposure and HLA in healthy donors. The study, taken as a whole, reports: It was reported that the classifier diagnosed cytomegalovirus status with high specificity and sensitivity in both the original and validation cohorts. Immune exposure data for these donors was limited to CMV serostatus.

With 60 Vbeta and 13 Jbeta primers, the PCR was carried out. Sequenced by immunoSEQ multiplex PCR; TCRdb stores in-frame clones only, minus some. The top ten clones hold about 0.8% of a sample with some 200,000 clones, around 86% of them seen once. The V gene's germline CDR1 is SGHRS and CDR2 YFSETQ. Trimming removed 0 bases from V and 2 bases from J; junction bases left unmatched: 6. There are 16 residues in the CDR3. On this clone: Antigen specificity is unknown.

V usage is TRBV5-1 and J usage is TRBJ2-3; 7 positions match TRBD1. The sequenced sample consisted of PBMCs. The source is a woman under 30 in good health and CMV-seronegative. In DNA, the CDR3 is TGCGCCAGCAGCTTGGCCTGGGGACAGAACACAGATACGCAGTATTTT. Amino acid sequence: CASSLAWGQNTDTQYF.